These 14 T cell receptor beta chains originate from one sample sequenced in a study of post-analysis software for immune sequencing data. Unique molecular identifiers were carried by the TCR beta cDNA libraries. TCRdb processed the PCR reads anew with MiXCR; each CDR3 protein has one entry. The sample holds 350,000 to 500,000 distinct CDR3 sequences, more than 30% seen once. For these receptors, no antigen is known. Findings and caveats of the study: The study found TRBV5-6, TRBV5-1 and TRBV20-1 among about 5 TRBV segments more frequent in patients than controls.

Specimen: blood. These receptors were obtained from a girl aged 2 to 10 with multiple sclerosis.

V and J are TRBV4-1 and TRBJ1-5, with D perhaps TRBD1 (6 bases). The CDR3 sequence is 17 residues long. Trimming removed 4 bases at V and 5 bases at J, with 21 bases between. Germline CDR1 is MGHRA and CDR2 is YSYEKL. The CDR3 DNA reads as TGCGCCAGCAGCCCTATCGACGGGACAATGGTCGATCAGCCCCAGCATTTT. This sequence encodes CASSPIDGTMVDQPQHF.

This chain uses TRBV6-5 with TRBJ2-1; unclear D gene. The CDR3 spans 14 residues. V dropped 0 bases and J dropped 8 bases, with 11 bases sitting between them. Germline loops: CDR1 MNHEY, CDR2 SVGAGI. This CDR3 reads CASSYSMRVHEQFF. The CDR3, as DNA: TGTGCCAGCAGTTACTCGATGCGCGTCCATGAGCAGTTCTTC.

This chain connects TRBV18 to TRBJ2-6, with D possibly TRBD2 on 5 matching bases. CDR1 is KGHSH and CDR2 is LQKENI in the germline V gene. Trimming took 3 bases from V and 5 from J, leaving 11 bases between them. CDR3 length: 15 residues. Here the CDR3 DNA reads TGTGCCAGCTCACCGCTAGCTGAGAGGGCCAACGTCCTGACTTTC. Translation gives CASSPLAERANVLTF.

This clonotype was counted between two and nine times. The V call is TRBV6-1, the J call TRBJ2-3, with D perhaps TRBD1 (5 bases). V was pared by 8 bases and J by 4 bases, with 13 bases between. This CDR3 comprises 13 residues. CDR1 is MNHNS and CDR2 is SASEGT in the germline V gene. Here the CDR3 reads CASGAVLPDTQYF. The CDR3 DNA reads TGTGCCAGCGGGGCAGTTTTACCAGATACGCAGTATTTT.

The rearrangement joins TRBV29-1 to TRBJ2-3; TRBD2 matches at 14 bases. The germline gives CDR1 SQVTM, CDR2 ANQGSEA. V lost 4 bases and J lost 4; bases outside the gene matches: 10. The CDR3 covers 17 residues. CDR3 nucleotides: TGCAGCGTTGCCCACGGACTAGCGGGAGGAATGTCAGATACGCAGTATTTT. This gives the protein CSVAHGLAGGMSDTQYF.

The sample holds a few counts of this clonotype. The chain carries TRBV12-3 or TRBV12-4 and TRBJ1-5; 8 nucleotides match TRBD1. Germline trimming cut 4 bases from V and 4 bases from J; bases unmatched to any gene: 6. This CDR3 spans 15 amino acids. CDR3 residues: CASSSTDRVNQPQHF. The CDR3 coding sequence is TGTGCCAGCAGTTCGACGGACAGGGTGAATCAGCCCCAGCATTTT.

The rearrangement links TRBV2 to TRBJ2-7; D possibly corresponds to TRBD2 (6 bases). Trimming took off 1 base at V and 3 bases at J, with 22 bases between the two ends. CDR1 is SNHLY and CDR2 is FYNNEI in the germline V gene. The CDR3 spans 18 residues. CDR3: CASSEVGGYVGRIYEQYF. Written as DNA, the CDR3 is TGTGCCAGCAGTGAAGTGGGAGGATATGTGGGGAGAATCTACGAGCAGTACTTC.

This clonotype was counted a few times. The chain is built from TRBV7-6 and TRBJ1-4, with D uncertain. Per germline, CDR1 SGHVS and CDR2 FNYEAQ. The ends were cut back, 6 bases at V and 5 bases at J, with 10 bases in the middle. This CDR3 comprises 13 residues. The chain's CDR3 is CASSTNLNEKLFF. As DNA, the CDR3 is TGTGCCAGCAGTACCAATTTAAATGAAAAACTGTTTTTT. Full variable domain (outside the CDR3, taken from reference TRBV7-6 and TRBJ1-4): GAGVSQSPRYKVTKRGQDVALRCDPISGHVSLYWYRQALGQGPEFLTYFNYEAQQDKSGLPNDRFSAERPEGSISTLTIQRTEQRDSAMYRCASSTNLNEKLFFGSGTQLSVL.

This clonotype was counted a few times. The chain joins TRBV12-3 or TRBV12-4 to TRBJ2-4; 16 bases line up with TRBD2. V shed 8 bases, J shed 0 bases, and the junction held 4 bases outside the gene matches. The length of the CDR3 is 17 residues. The CDR3 bases are TGTGCCAGCGGGACTAGCGGGAGGGCCGGAGCCAAAAACATTCAGTACTTC. Protein product: CASGTSGRAGAKNIQYF.

V and J are TRBV3-1 and TRBJ1-5; D unclear. V was cut by 1 base and J by 6 bases, with 4 bases left in between. The CDR3 spans 12 residues. The germline V gene has CDR1 LGHDT and CDR2 YNNKEL (reference sequence). As DNA, the CDR3 is TGTGCCAGCAGCCAAGGACTTCAGCCCCAGCATTTT. The encoded protein is CASSQGLQPQHF.

This clonotype was found a few times. The chain is built from TRBV5-8 and TRBJ2-2, with 9 bases matching TRBD1. CDR1 and CDR2 from the germline V gene are SGHTS and YDEGEE. The ends lost 5 bases at V and 3 bases at J; junction bases unmatched: 5. The CDR3 extends over 15 amino acids. CDR3 coding DNA: TGTGCCAGCAGTCGGCGACAGGGGGACACCGGGGAGCTGTTTTTT. It yields the protein CASSRRQGDTGELFF.

This clonotype was detected many times. V usage is TRBV5-1 and J usage is TRBJ2-7; 8 nucleotides match TRBD2. The CDR3 contains 16 residues. Germline V CDR1 and CDR2: SGHRS, YFSETQ. V lost 0 bases and J lost 1; bases outside the gene matches: 6. The CDR3 here is CASSLVAAGASYEQYF. In DNA form, the CDR3 reads TGCGCCAGCAGCTTGGTTGCAGCGGGAGCTTCCTACGAGCAGTACTTC.

The rearrangement uses TRBV29-1 and TRBJ1-4; no definite D call. The germline V gene has CDR1 SQVTM and CDR2 ANQGSEA. V was cut by 8 bases and J by 0 bases, with 19 bases left in between. This CDR3 has 16 amino acids. The CDR3: CSPTVTKFATNEKLFF. The CDR3 coding sequence is TGCAGCCCAACCGTGACGAAGTTTGCAACTAATGAAAAACTGTTTTTT. The full variable domain, completed using reference TRBV29-1 and TRBJ1-4, is SAVISQKPSRDICQRGTSLTIQCQVDSQVTMMFWYRQQPGQSLTLIATANQGSEATYESGFVIDKFPISRPNLTFSTLTVSNMSPEDSSIYLCSPTVTKFATNEKLFFGSGTQLSVL.

This clonotype was found a few times. The V and J genes are TRBV5-1 and TRBJ2-3; TRBD2 matches 11 bases. Looked up from germline, CDR1 is SGHRS and CDR2 is YFSETQ. J gave up 0 bases and V 3 bases, and 3 bases lay outside the gene matches. The CDR3 is 16 residues long. The CDR3 protein is CASSSSGGTSTDTQYF. In nucleotides, the CDR3 is TGCGCCAGCAGCTCTAGCGGGGGGACTAGCACAGATACGCAGTATTTT.